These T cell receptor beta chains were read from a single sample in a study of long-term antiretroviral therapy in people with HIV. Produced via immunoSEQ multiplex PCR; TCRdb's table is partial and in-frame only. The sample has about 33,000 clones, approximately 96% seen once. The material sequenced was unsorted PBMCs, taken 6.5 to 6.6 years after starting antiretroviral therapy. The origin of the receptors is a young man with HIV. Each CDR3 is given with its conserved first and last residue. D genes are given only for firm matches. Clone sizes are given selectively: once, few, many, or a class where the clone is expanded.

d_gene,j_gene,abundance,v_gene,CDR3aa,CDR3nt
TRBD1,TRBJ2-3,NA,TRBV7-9,CASSPPRGQETDTQYF,TGTGCCAGCAGCCCCCCCAGGGGGCAGGAAACAGATACGCAGTATTTT
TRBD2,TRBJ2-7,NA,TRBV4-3,CASSHDVSESGTSGYYEQYF,TGCGCCAGCAGCCATGACGTGTCGGAGTCCGGGACTAGCGGATACTACGAGCAGTACTTC
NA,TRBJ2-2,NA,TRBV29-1,CSVFRENTGELFF,TGCAGCGTTTTTAGGGAAAACACCGGGGAGCTGTTTTTT
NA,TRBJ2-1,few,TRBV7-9,CASRSGHTLGNEQFF,TGTGCCAGCAGATCAGGACACACATTAGGCAATGAGCAGTTCTTC
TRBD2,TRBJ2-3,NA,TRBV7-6,CASSLEAGGPADTQYF,TGTGCCAGCAGCTTAGAAGCGGGAGGGCCTGCAGATACGCAGTATTTT
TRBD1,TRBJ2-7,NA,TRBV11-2,CASSLGVGGSEQYF,TGTGCCAGCAGCTTAGGGGTAGGGGGCAGCGAGCAGTACTTC
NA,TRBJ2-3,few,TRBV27,CASSLGGNTDTQYF,TGTGCCAGCAGTTTAGGGGGAAACACAGATACGCAGTATTTT
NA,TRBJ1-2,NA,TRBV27,CASSLRTSSFGYTF,TGTGCCAGCAGTTTGAGGACCTCTTCCTTTGGCTACACCTTC
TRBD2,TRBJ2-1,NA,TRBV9,CASSVVGLAGPNEQFF,TGTGCCAGCAGCGTAGTTGGACTAGCGGGCCCCAATGAGCAGTTCTTC
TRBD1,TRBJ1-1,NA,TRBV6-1,CASSKGARTHTEAFF,TGTGCCAGCAGTAAGGGGGCTAGAACCCACACTGAAGCTTTCTTT
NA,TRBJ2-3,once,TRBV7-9,CASSLEDTQYF,TGTGCCAGCAGCTTAGAGGATACGCAGTATTTT
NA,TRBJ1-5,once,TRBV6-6,CASSYPQSQPQHF,TGTGCCAGCAGTTACCCACAATCTCAGCCCCAGCATTTT
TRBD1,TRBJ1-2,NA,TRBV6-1,CASRVTGDYGYTF,TGTGCCAGCAGAGTCACAGGGGACTATGGCTACACCTTC
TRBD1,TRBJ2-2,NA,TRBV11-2,CASSRDRNTGELFF,TGTGCCAGCAGCCGGGACAGGAACACCGGGGAGCTGTTTTTT
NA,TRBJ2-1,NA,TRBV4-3,CASSHPEVGQFF,TGCGCCAGCAGCCACCCCGAGGTGGGGCAGTTCTTC
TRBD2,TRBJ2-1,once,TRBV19,CASSDIAGALEDEQFF,TGTGCCAGTAGTGATATAGCGGGAGCCCTCGAGGATGAGCAGTTCTTC
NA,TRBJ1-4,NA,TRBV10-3,CAIRETEEKLFF,TGTGCCATCAGGGAGACAGAGGAAAAACTGTTTTTT
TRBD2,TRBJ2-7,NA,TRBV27,CASSLRAGGRRYEQYF,TGTGCCAGCAGTTTAAGAGCGGGGGGGAGAAGATACGAGCAGTACTTC
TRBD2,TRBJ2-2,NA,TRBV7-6,CASSHRLAGDTGELFF,TGTGCCAGCAGCCACCGACTAGCGGGGGATACCGGGGAGCTGTTTTTT
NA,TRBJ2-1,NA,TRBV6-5,CASSYGPMTEQFF,TGTGCCAGCAGTTATGGGCCAATGACTGAGCAGTTCTTC
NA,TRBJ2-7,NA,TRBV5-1,CASSSQGPPYEQYF,TGCGCCAGCAGCTCTCAGGGGCCCCCCTACGAGCAGTACTTC
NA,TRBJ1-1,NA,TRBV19,CASSISEGMNTEAFF,TGTGCCAGCAGTATATCGGAGGGGATGAACACTGAAGCTTTCTTT
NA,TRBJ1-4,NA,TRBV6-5,CASSLTATNEKLFF,TGTGCCAGCAGTTTGACGGCAACTAATGAAAAACTGTTTTTT
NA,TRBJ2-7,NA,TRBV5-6,CASSLVGGRGSYEQYF,TGTGCCAGCAGCTTGGTAGGGGGGCGAGGTTCCTACGAGCAGTACTTC
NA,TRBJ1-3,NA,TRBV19,CASRQKGTGNTIYF,TGTGCCAGTAGGCAGAAGGGGACCGGAAACACCATATATTTT
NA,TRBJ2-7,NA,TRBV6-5,CASSYFAGQLSEQYF,TGTGCCAGCAGTTACTTCGCGGGACAGCTAAGCGAGCAGTACTTC
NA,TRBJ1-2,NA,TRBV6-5,CASSYSSGVANYGYTF,TGTGCCAGCAGTTACTCGAGTGGGGTAGCTAACTATGGCTACACCTTC
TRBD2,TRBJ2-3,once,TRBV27,CASSLMLAGTPRTDTQYF,TGTGCCAGCAGTTTAATGCTAGCGGGGACTCCTCGCACAGATACGCAGTATTTT
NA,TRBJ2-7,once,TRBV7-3,CASTLGGDEQYF,TGTGCCAGCACCCTCGGCGGCGACGAGCAGTACTTC
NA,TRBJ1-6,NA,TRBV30,CAWRGDEISPLHF,TGTGCCTGGAGGGGGGACGAGATTTCACCCCTCCACTTT
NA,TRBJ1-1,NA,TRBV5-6,CASSPVDSLNTEAFF,TGTGCCAGCAGCCCGGTGGACAGCTTGAACACTGAAGCTTTCTTT
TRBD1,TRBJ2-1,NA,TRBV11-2,CASSYPRTGSSYNEQFF,TGTGCCAGCAGCTACCCTCGGACAGGCAGCTCCTACAATGAGCAGTTCTTC
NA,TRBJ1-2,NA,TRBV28,CASSLLQANYGYTF,TGTGCCAGCAGTTTACTACAGGCTAACTATGGCTACACCTTC
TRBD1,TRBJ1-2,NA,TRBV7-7,CASRPLDRGGEGYTF,TGTGCTAGCAGACCGTTGGACAGGGGGGGTGAAGGCTACACCTTC
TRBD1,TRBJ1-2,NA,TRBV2,CASRGDSYGYTF,TGTGCCAGCAGAGGGGACAGTTATGGCTACACCTTC
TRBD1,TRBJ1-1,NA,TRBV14,CASSQVGDRGNTEAFF,TGTGCCAGCAGCCAAGTTGGGGACAGGGGGAACACTGAAGCTTTCTTT
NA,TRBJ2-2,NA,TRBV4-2,CASSQSSFGELFF,TGTGCCAGCAGCCAATCCAGTTTCGGGGAGCTGTTTTTT
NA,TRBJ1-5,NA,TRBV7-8,CASSGGGSQPQHF,TGTGCCAGCAGCGGTGGGGGGAGTCAGCCCCAGCATTTT
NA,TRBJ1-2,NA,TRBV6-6,CASSKSPQRTNYGYTF,TGTGCCAGCAGCAAAAGCCCACAGAGAACTAACTATGGCTACACCTTC
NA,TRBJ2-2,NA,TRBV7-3,CASSPPATGRVGELFF,TGTGCCAGCAGCCCCCCCGCGACAGGGAGGGTCGGGGAGCTGTTTTTT
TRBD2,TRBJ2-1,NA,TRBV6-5,CASGRGGPRGEQFF,TGTGCCAGCGGGCGCGGGGGGCCTCGAGGGGAGCAGTTCTTC
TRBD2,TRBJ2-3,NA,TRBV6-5,CASSFGTSGGEYF,TGTGCCAGCAGTTTTGGGACTAGCGGGGGAGAGTATTTT
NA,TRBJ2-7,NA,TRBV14,CASSQGNWGYEQYF,TGTGCCAGCAGCCAAGGGAACTGGGGATACGAGCAGTACTTC
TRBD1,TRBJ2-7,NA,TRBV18,CASSLGTGLSSYEQYF,TGTGCCAGCTCACTTGGGACAGGCCTGAGCTCCTACGAGCAGTACTTC
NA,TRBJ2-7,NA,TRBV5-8,CASSQDRNF,TGTGCCAGCAGCCAGGACAGAAACTTC
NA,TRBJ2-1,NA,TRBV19,CASSIARLPYYNEQFF,TGTGCCAGTAGTATAGCGAGGCTCCCTTACTACAATGAGCAGTTCTTC